The rows below give T cell receptor beta chains drawn from one sample of a study of long-term antiretroviral therapy in people with HIV. Using immunoSEQ multiplex PCR, the repertoire was profiled, and TCRdb retains in-frame clones only, with some absent. The sample has 30,000 to 40,000 clones; 70% to 90% are singletons. The starting material was unsorted PBMCs, obtained about 3.5 years after starting antiretroviral therapy. The receptor source for this set is a man aged 18 to 29 with HIV. Each CDR3 is given with its conserved first and last residue. Fields, in order: V gene, J gene, clone size, D gene, CDR3 protein, CDR3 DNA. The D gene is left open where the match is weak. Where a row states a size, it is once, few, many or the class of an expanded clone; other rows omit it.

V: TRBV7-9
J: TRBJ1-2
size: .
D: .
CDR3: CASSHPTAKRYGYTF
DNA: TGTGCCAGCAGCCATCCGACAGCGAAAAGATATGGCTACACCTTC

V: TRBV11-2
J: TRBJ1-1
size: .
D: TRBD1
CDR3: CASNTFPQGGSTEAFF
DNA: TGTGCCAGCAACACCTTTCCACAGGGGGGAAGCACTGAAGCTTTCTTT

V: TRBV19
J: TRBJ2-1
size: .
D: .
CDR3: CASSIGDRGGLAGYNEQFF
DNA: TGTGCCAGTAGTATAGGGGACAGGGGGGGACTAGCGGGTTACAATGAGCAGTTCTTC

V: TRBV5-5
J: TRBJ2-4
size: .
D: .
CDR3: CASILGGSFDIQYF
DNA: TGTGCCAGCATCCTTGGTGGTAGCTTCGACATTCAGTACTTC

V: TRBV5-6
J: TRBJ2-1
size: .
D: .
CDR3: CASSLFPNEQFF
DNA: TGTGCCAGCAGCTTGTTCCCCAATGAGCAGTTCTTC

V: TRBV15
J: TRBJ2-5
size: .
D: TRBD1
CDR3: CATSRDQPSRGSKTQYF
DNA: TGTGCCACCAGCAGAGACCAACCGAGCAGGGGGTCGAAGACCCAGTACTTC

V: TRBV10-2
J: TRBJ1-1
size: .
D: .
CDR3: CASIGFTYLGLNTEAFF
DNA: TGCGCCAGCATTGGTTTTACCTATTTAGGTTTGAACACTGAAGCTTTCTTT

V: TRBV19
J: TRBJ2-7
size: once
D: TRBD1
CDR3: CASSTTGPEQYF
DNA: TGTGCCAGTAGCACGACAGGGCCCGAGCAGTACTTC

V: TRBV5-6
J: TRBJ2-7
size: once
D: .
CDR3: CASSWDGPHYEQYF
DNA: TGTGCCAGCAGCTGGGACGGCCCCCACTACGAGCAGTACTTC

V: TRBV10-3
J: TRBJ2-7
size: .
D: TRBD2
CDR3: CAISEWTSGTGEQYF
DNA: TGTGCCATCAGTGAGTGGACTAGCGGGACAGGCGAGCAGTACTTC

V: TRBV21-1
J: TRBJ1-2
size: few
D: .
CDR3: CASRISKGGYTF
DNA: TGTGCCAGCAGGATAAGCAAGGGTGGCTACACCTTC

V: TRBV7-9
J: TRBJ1-5
size: .
D: .
CDR3: CASSPGGSDQPQHF
DNA: TGTGCCAGCAGTCCGGGGGGGTCGGATCAGCCCCAGCATTTT

V: TRBV28
J: TRBJ2-7
size: .
D: TRBD1
CDR3: CASSSFGTGGYEQYF
DNA: TGTGCCAGCAGTTCGTTCGGGACAGGCGGGTACGAGCAGTACTTC

V: TRBV5-1
J: TRBJ1-1
size: .
D: .
CDR3: CASSSRASWVRDTEAFF
DNA: TGCGCCAGCAGCTCCCGGGCCTCGTGGGTCAGAGACACTGAAGCTTTCTTT

V: TRBV4-1
J: TRBJ2-1
size: once
D: .
CDR3: CASSQATYDSYNEQFF
DNA: TGCGCCAGCAGCCAGGCTACATACGACTCCTACAATGAGCAGTTCTTC

V: TRBV12-5
J: TRBJ1-1
size: .
D: TRBD1
CDR3: CASGDRGLWNTEAFF
DNA: TGTGCTAGTGGGGACAGGGGGCTTTGGAACACTGAAGCTTTCTTT

V: TRBV11-2
J: TRBJ2-7
size: .
D: TRBD2
CDR3: CASSVTSGSFNEQYF
DNA: TGTGCCAGCAGCGTGACTAGCGGGAGCTTCAACGAGCAGTACTTC

V: TRBV7-6
J: TRBJ2-7
size: few
D: .
CDR3: CASSLAGRAADEQYF
DNA: TGTGCCAGCAGCTTAGCGGGCAGGGCAGCCGACGAGCAGTACTTC

V: TRBV5-6
J: TRBJ2-7
size: .
D: TRBD1
CDR3: CASPRNITGAASSYEQYF
DNA: TGTGCCAGTCCGCGGAACATAACAGGGGCTGCGAGCTCCTACGAGCAGTACTTC

V: TRBV9
J: TRBJ2-5
size: .
D: .
CDR3: CASSAPSETQYF
DNA: TGTGCCAGCAGCGCCCCCTCGGAGACCCAGTACTTC

V: TRBV27
J: TRBJ2-1
size: .
D: .
CDR3: CASSFGGSYNEQFF
DNA: TGTGCCAGCAGTTTCGGGGGATCCTACAATGAGCAGTTCTTC

V: TRBV19
J: TRBJ1-2
size: .
D: .
CDR3: CASSIGVAVGYTF
DNA: TGTGCCAGTAGTATCGGAGTGGCAGTCGGCTACACCTTC

V: TRBV18
J: TRBJ2-5
size: .
D: TRBD1
CDR3: CASSLRQGQETQYF
DNA: TGTGCCAGCTCACTCAGACAGGGCCAAGAGACCCAGTACTTC

V: TRBV21-1
J: TRBJ1-2
size: .
D: .
CDR3: CASSPRAAYGYTF
DNA: TGTGCCAGCAGCCCCAGGGCAGCCTATGGCTACACCTTC

V: TRBV6-5
J: TRBJ1-2
size: .
D: .
CDR3: CASSKNRDRSYGYTF
DNA: TGTGCCAGCAGTAAAAACCGGGACCGAAGCTATGGCTACACCTTC

V: TRBV11-2
J: TRBJ2-3
size: .
D: .
CDR3: CASSLDWSSPSTDTQYF
DNA: TGTGCCAGCAGCTTAGATTGGTCTAGCCCTAGCACAGATACGCAGTATTTT

V: TRBV10-3
J: TRBJ2-7
size: .
D: .
CDR3: CAISGHLISYEQYF
DNA: TGTGCCATCAGTGGGCACCTTATTTCCTACGAGCAGTACTTC

V: TRBV5-4
J: TRBJ2-2
size: .
D: .
CDR3: CASSSNTAGELFF
DNA: TGTGCCAGCAGCTCCAATACTGCCGGGGAGCTGTTTTTT